This TCR beta chain was recorded in a study of blood T cell repertoires in COVID-19. The wider study: Researchers got acute and convalescent COVID-19 samples from the United States, Italy and Spain.

The V segment lost 4 bases and the J segment 3 bases; nucleotides outside the gene matches: 8. Germline lookup yields CDR1 MGHRA and CDR2 YSYEKL. The CDR3 totals 16 residues. Per the original methods: Scientists estimated how many nucleated cells there were by amplifying reference gene primers. Generated by immunoSEQ multiplex PCR, the TCRdb table keeps only in-frame clones and is missing some. The V and J calls and the clone size are those of that table, but D and trimming were determined from the DNA. The repertoire includes 90,000 to 150,000 clones, around four fifths of them detected once, and over 10% sits in the top ten.

This sequence joins TRBV4-1 and TRBJ2-5; 10 positions agree with TRBD2. The TCR originated in a human donor in a cohort sampled during active COVID-19. The sequenced sample was peripheral blood. The CDR3 here is CASSLRAGGPEETQYF. CDR3 in DNA: TGCGCCAGCAGCCTTCGAGCGGGGGGGCCAGAAGAGACCCAGTACTTC.